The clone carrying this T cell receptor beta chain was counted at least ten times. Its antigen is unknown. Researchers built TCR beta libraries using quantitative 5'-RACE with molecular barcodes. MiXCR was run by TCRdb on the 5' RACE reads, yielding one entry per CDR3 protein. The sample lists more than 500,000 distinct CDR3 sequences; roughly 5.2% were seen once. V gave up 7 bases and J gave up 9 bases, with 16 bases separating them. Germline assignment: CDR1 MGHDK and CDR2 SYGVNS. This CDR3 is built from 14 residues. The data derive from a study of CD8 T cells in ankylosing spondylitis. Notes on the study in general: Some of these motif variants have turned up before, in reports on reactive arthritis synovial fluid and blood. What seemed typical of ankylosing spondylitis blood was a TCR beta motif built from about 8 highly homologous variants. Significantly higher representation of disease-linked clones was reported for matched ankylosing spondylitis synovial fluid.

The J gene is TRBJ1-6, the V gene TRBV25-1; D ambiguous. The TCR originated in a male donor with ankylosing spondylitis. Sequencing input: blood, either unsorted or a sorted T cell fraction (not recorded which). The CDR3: CASTVGTFGSPLHF. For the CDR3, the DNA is TGTGCCAGCACCGTAGGTACATTTGGTTCACCCCTCCACTTT.